These 24 T cell receptor beta chains were sequenced from one sample in a study of blood T cell repertoires in COVID-19. The protocol was immunoSEQ multiplex PCR, while the TCRdb copy is restricted to in-frame clones and leaves out a portion. Found here are some 320,000 clones, 85% to 95% of them singletons; the top ten hold about 4%. The specimen sequenced was PBMCs or T cells enriched from blood (not recorded which). These receptors came from a woman aged 25 to 45 who had been exposed to COVID-19.

V and J are TRBV11-1 and TRBJ2-7, with D perhaps matching TRBD2 (7 bases). Germline V gene lookup returns CDR1 SGHAT and CDR2 FQDESV (reference sequence). This CDR3 is built from 13 residues. The ends were cut back, 5 bases at V and 1 base at J, with 9 bases in the middle. CDR3: CASSSGTSYEQYF. The CDR3 DNA reads as TGTGCCAGCAGCAGCGGGACATCCTACGAGCAGTACTTC.

The rearrangement uses TRBV4-1 and TRBJ2-1; D not certain. This CDR3 has 16 residues. V lost 2 bases to trimming and J lost 7 bases, with 18 bases between them. Germline assignment: CDR1 MGHRA and CDR2 YSYEKL. The chain's CDR3 is CASSQYESPPGNEQFF. For the CDR3, the DNA is TGCGCCAGCAGCCAATATGAGAGCCCCCCCGGGAATGAGCAGTTCTTC.

By share, this clone counts as medium-sized. This chain joins TRBV10-3 and TRBJ1-1, with 7 bases that match TRBD1. The CDR3 length is 15 residues. Germline V gene sequence: CDR1 ENHRY, CDR2 SYGVKD. Trimming cost V 2 bases and J 4 bases; bases outside gene matches: 7. The CDR3 is CAISEPGTVGTEAFF. The CDR3 DNA reads as TGTGCCATCAGTGAGCCAGGGACAGTAGGCACTGAAGCTTTCTTT.

The chain links TRBV7-9 to TRBJ1-2; 10 nucleotides match TRBD1. Germline CDR1 reads SEHNR; CDR2 reads FQNEAQ (reference sequence). This CDR3 is 19 amino acids long. Trimming cost V 6 bases and J 5 bases; bases outside gene matches: 21. In DNA, the CDR3 is TGTGCCAGCAGTTTCCCCGGGACAGGGGTACGCATGCCCTTTTATGGCTACACCTTC. It yields the protein CASSFPGTGVRMPFYGYTF.

The chain links TRBV4-1 to TRBJ1-6; 9 bases match TRBD1. CDR3 length: 18 amino acids. Per the germline V gene, CDR1 is MGHRA and CDR2 is YSYEKL. The ends lost 1 base at V and 8 bases at J; junction bases unmatched: 12. The CDR3 region is CASSQAYRGRQDYSPLHF. CDR3 nucleotide sequence: TGCGCCAGCAGCCAAGCTTACAGGGGGCGCCAGGATTATTCACCCCTCCACTTT.

The CDR3 DNA reads TGCGCCAGCAGCGCAGACAGAACCTTCTATGGCTACACCTTC. Its protein is CASSADRTFYGYTF. The V and J genes are TRBV10-2 and TRBJ1-2; D might be TRBD1 (5 bases). V was clipped by 6 bases and J by 4 bases, with 15 bases between them. In germline, CDR1 is WSHSY, CDR2 SAAADI. This CDR3 has 14 amino acids.

V and J are TRBV19 and TRBJ1-2; D is possibly TRBD1 (6 bases). Germline CDR1 LNHDA, CDR2 SQIVND (reference sequence). This CDR3 is 15 amino acids long. V gave up 5 bases and J gave up 1 base, with 14 bases separating them. CDR3 region: CASSRTATLNYGYTF. The CDR3 DNA is TGTGCCAGTAGTCGGACAGCGACGCTTAACTATGGCTACACCTTC.

The chain uses TRBV3-1 (or the pseudogene TRBV3-2) and TRBJ2-5; 9 bases are shared with TRBD2. CDR3 length: 14 residues. Trimming cost V 6 bases and J 4 bases; bases outside gene matches: 6. Germline-derived CDR1 and CDR2 are LGHDT and YNNKEL (reference sequence). The CDR3: CASRSRGGGETQYF. The CDR3, as DNA: TGTGCCAGCAGGTCCCGCGGGGGGGGAGAGACCCAGTACTTC.

The V gene is TRBV5-1, the J gene TRBJ2-5; TRBD1 might be the D (5 bases). The V gene's germline CDR1 is SGHRS and CDR2 YFSETQ. Trimming stripped 4 bases from V and 5 bases from J, with 18 bases between. This CDR3 comprises 15 residues. The CDR3 loop is CASSMGHRSEETQYF. DNA for the CDR3: TGCGCCAGCAGCATGGGGCACAGGTCGGAGGAGACCCAGTACTTC.

In regard to this clone: This sample also contains other DNA sequences that code for the same CDR3. The rearrangement links TRBV6-5 to TRBJ1-5; 7 bases align to TRBD1. Germline assignment: CDR1 MNHEY and CDR2 SVGAGI. With V trimmed by 6 bases and J by 4 bases, 0 bases remained unmatched. The CDR3 is 12 amino acids. CDR3 region: CASRTGNQPQHF. DNA for the CDR3: TGTGCCAGCAGGACAGGGAATCAGCCCCAGCATTTT.

This clone occurred once. This chain uses TRBV5-4 with TRBJ2-5, with 10 bases fitting TRBD2. Losses at the gene ends were 4 bases for V and 5 bases for J; bases not matched to a gene: 14. Germline CDR1 and CDR2: SGHNT and YYREEE (reference sequence). The CDR3 contains 17 residues. In DNA form, the CDR3 reads TGTGCCAGCAGCAATATCCAGCGGGGGGGCCCCCGGGAGACCCAGTACTTC. This gives the protein CASSNIQRGGPRETQYF.

This clone was seen a single time. This sequence joins TRBV7-2 and TRBJ1-4; 8 positions agree with TRBD1. The V gene's germline CDR1 is SGHTA and CDR2 FQGNSA. The V and J ends lost 5 bases and 6 bases, in that order; junction bases with no gene match: 8. The CDR3 has 15 residues. The CDR3 coding sequence is TGTGCCAGCAGCCTCTCAGGACAGGGTTATGAAAAACTGTTTTTT. Translation gives CASSLSGQGYEKLFF.

V usage is TRBV14 and J usage is TRBJ1-1; TRBD1 is a possible D gene (6 bases). Germline values: CDR1 SGHDN, CDR2 FVKESK. The CDR3 has 13 amino acids. Trimming cost V 4 bases and J 4 bases, with 10 bases left between them. The CDR3 spells CASSRAGATEAFF. CDR3 nucleotides: TGTGCCAGCAGCCGCGCAGGGGCCACTGAAGCTTTCTTT.

The V call is TRBV7-2, the J call TRBJ2-7; tentatively, D is TRBD1 (6 bases). The CDR3 has 15 amino acids. Germline assignment: CDR1 SGHTA and CDR2 FQGNSA. V gave up 1 base and J gave up 1 base, with 11 bases separating them. DNA of the CDR3: TGTGCCAGCAGCTTAGGGACAGCGGTTTCCTACGAGCAGTACTTC. The encoded protein is CASSLGTAVSYEQYF.

This chain links TRBV9 with TRBJ1-2, with a possible D match to TRBD1 (6 bases). The CDR3 has 15 amino acids. Trimming shortened V by 4 bases and J by 4 bases, and 17 bases separated the two germline ends. Germline CDR1 SGDLS, CDR2 YYNGEE. For the CDR3, the DNA is TGTGCCAGCAGCAGCCGGGACACGAAACCCTATGGCTACACCTTC. The encoded protein is CASSSRDTKPYGYTF.

In this sample, this clone turned up a few times. The chain couples TRBV9 to TRBJ1-6, with D possibly matching TRBD1 (6 bases). The CDR3 is made up of 17 amino acids. Deletions cut 4 bases from V and 0 bases from J, with 14 bases between. Germline V lookup: CDR1 SGDLS, CDR2 YYNGEE. The CDR3 spells CASSSFKGGSYNSPLHF. CDR3 DNA sequence: TGTGCCAGCAGCTCCTTCAAAGGGGGCTCCTATAATTCACCCCTCCACTTT. The full variable domain, completed using reference TRBV9 and TRBJ1-6, is DSGVTQTPKHLITATGQRVTLRCSPRSGDLSVYWYQQSLDQGLQFLIQYYNGEERAKGNILERFSAQQFPDLHSELNLSSLELGDSALYFCASSSFKGGSYNSPLHFGNGTRLTVT.

The chain recombines TRBV19 with TRBJ2-1; D unresolved. Per the germline V gene, CDR1 is LNHDA and CDR2 is SQIVND (reference sequence). V lost 0 bases, J lost 6 bases, and 15 bases lay in between. The CDR3 runs to 16 residues. CDR3 coding DNA: TGTGCCAGTAGTATAGATCTGTCTATTCTGTCCAATGAGCAGTTCTTC. Translated: CASSIDLSILSNEQFF.

The chain uses TRBV30 and TRBJ1-4, with D unclear. The CDR3 covers 13 residues. V dropped 4 bases and J dropped 10 bases, with 16 bases sitting between them. Germline-derived CDR1 and CDR2 are GTSNPN and SVGIG (reference sequence). CDR3 residues: CAWMPERAGKLFF. The CDR3 nucleotides read TGTGCCTGGATGCCCGAGAGAGCGGGAAAACTGTTTTTT.

The sample holds one count of this clone. The gene calls are TRBV2 and TRBJ2-1; TRBD1 matches at 7 bases. The trim removed 6 bases at V and 10 bases at J, leaving 12 bases unmatched. From germline, CDR1 is SNHLY and CDR2 FYNNEI. This CDR3 comprises 14 residues. In nucleotides, the CDR3 is TGTGCCAGCAGGGACGGGACAGCCACCCAGGAGCAGTTCTTC. Translating it yields CASRDGTATQEQFF.

This clone was observed once. The gene calls are TRBV19 and TRBJ1-2; a weak D match, TRBD1 (5 bases). V was cut by 8 bases and J by 8 bases, with 12 bases left in between. CDR3 length equals 11 residues. Germline loops: CDR1 LNHDA, CDR2 SQIVND (reference sequence). CDR3 nucleotide sequence: TGTGCCAGTTCGGGGGTTGGCGGCTACACCTTC. Translating it yields CASSGVGGYTF.

This rearrangement joins TRBV12-3 or TRBV12-4 to TRBJ1-5; D not resolved. CDR3 size: 12 residues. Deletions cut 3 bases from V and 8 bases from J, with 8 bases between. CDR3 sequence reads: CASSFQHEPQHF. The CDR3 DNA reads TGTGCCAGCAGTTTTCAACATGAGCCCCAGCATTTT.

The genes are TRBV9 and TRBJ2-3; weak D call: TRBD1 (6 bases). V dropped 1 base and J dropped 3 bases, with 12 bases sitting between them. CDR1 SGDLS and CDR2 YYNGEE come from the germline V gene. This CDR3 spans 15 amino acids. Here the CDR3 reads CASSVSRGETDTQYF. CDR3 in DNA: TGTGCCAGCAGCGTATCCAGGGGCGAAACAGATACGCAGTATTTT.

This chain joins TRBV5-1 and TRBJ2-1, with D perhaps matching TRBD2 (7 bases). Germline V gene lookup returns CDR1 SGHRS and CDR2 YFSETQ. The length of the CDR3 is 15 residues. Trimming removed 4 bases from V and 5 bases from J, with 16 bases in between. The CDR3 sequence is CASSLPAGAHNEQFF. The CDR3, as DNA: TGCGCCAGCAGCCTTCCGGCGGGGGCCCACAATGAGCAGTTCTTC. The full variable domain, completed using reference TRBV5-1 and TRBJ2-1, is KAGVTQTPRYLIKTRGQQVTLSCSPISGHRSVSWYQQTPGQGLQFLFEYFSETQRNKGNFPGRFSGRQFSNSRSEMNVSTLELGDSALYLCASSLPAGAHNEQFFGPGTRLTVL.

The chain joins TRBV7-6 to TRBJ2-1, with 9 bases fitting TRBD1. The junction had 6 bases not matched to a gene; V was cut back by 4 bases and J by 8 bases. Germline lookup yields CDR1 SGHVS and CDR2 FNYEAQ. This CDR3 region has 14 residues. The CDR3 bases are TGTGCCAGCAGCTCCCGGACAGGGGTAGATGAGCAGTTCTTC. Residues: CASSSRTGVDEQFF.